The 19 T cell receptor beta chains below all came from one sample that was sequenced in a study of CD8 T cells in Susac syndrome. About 0.5 to 1 ug RNA was reverse transcribed with random hexamers. TCRdb itself ran the immunoSEQ multiplex PCR reads through MiXCR, one entry per CDR3 protein. The table includes some 150,000 distinct CDR3 sequences, around 95% detected once. Specimen: CD8+ T cells from PBMCs. These receptors were collected from a human donor with multiple sclerosis.

This clonotype was counted between two and nine times. DNA of the CDR3: TGTGCCTGGAGTGCGGCAGGCCCTTATAGCAATCAGCCCCAGCATTTT. Residues: CAWSAAGPYSNQPQHF. The V gene is TRBV30, the J gene TRBJ1-5, with D unresolved. The CDR3 is 16 amino acids. V dropped 1 base and J dropped 0 bases, with 13 bases sitting between them. In germline, CDR1 is GTSNPN, CDR2 SVGIG (reference sequence). Using reference TRBV30 and TRBJ1-5 for the parts outside the CDR3, the full variable domain is SQTIHQWPATLVQPVGSPLSLECTVEGTSNPNLYWYRQAAGRGLQLLFYSVGIGQISSEVPQNLSASRPQDRQFILSSKKLLLSDSGFYLCAWSAAGPYSNQPQHFGDGTRLSIL.

The chain recombines TRBV30 with TRBJ2-1; possible D gene TRBD1, 7 bases. Between the trimmed V and J ends, which lost 4 bases and 5 bases, there was a span of 21 bases. Germline assignment: CDR1 GTSNPN and CDR2 SVGIG (reference sequence). The CDR3 is made up of 16 amino acids. The CDR3 nucleotides are TGTGCCTGGATTGCGGGACAGAAAAGAAAGAACAATGAGCAGTTCTTC. Protein product: CAWIAGQKRKNNEQFF. The whole variable domain, remainder taken from reference TRBV30 and TRBJ2-1, is SQTIHQWPATLVQPVGSPLSLECTVEGTSNPNLYWYRQAAGRGLQLLFYSVGIGQISSEVPQNLSASRPQDRQFILSSKKLLLSDSGFYLCAWIAGQKRKNNEQFFGPGTRLTVL.

The chain joins TRBV7-9 to TRBJ2-6; possible D gene TRBD2, 5 bases. Trimming shortened V by 5 bases and J by 3 bases, and 14 bases separated the two germline ends. This CDR3 is 16 amino acids long. CDR1 is SEHNR, CDR2 FQNEAQ, per germline (reference sequence). CDR3: CASSPSTRGGANVLTF. DNA of the CDR3: TGTGCCAGCAGCCCTAGCACCCGCGGTGGGGCCAACGTCCTGACTTTC.

The chain recombines TRBV4-1 with TRBJ2-1; 12 bases are shared with TRBD2. Germline assignment: CDR1 MGHRA and CDR2 YSYEKL. V lost 0 bases, J lost 7 bases, and 10 bases stayed unmatched. The CDR3 is made up of 18 amino acids. CDR3 residues: CASSQDLPRLAGDNEQFF. In DNA form, the CDR3 reads TGCGCCAGCAGCCAAGACCTTCCCAGACTAGCGGGGGATAATGAGCAGTTCTTC.

The chain is built from TRBV5-1 and TRBJ1-2, with D possibly matching TRBD1 (5 bases). The CDR3 consists of 15 residues. The V end lost 0 bases, the J end lost 8 bases, and 17 bases lay between the germline ends. Germline V gene data show CDR1 as SGHRS and CDR2 as YFSETQ. CDR3 residues: CASSLGQGLGEGYTF. In DNA form, the CDR3 reads TGCGCCAGCAGCTTGGGCCAGGGCCTGGGGGAAGGCTACACCTTC.

The chain joins TRBV7-9 to TRBJ1-2; D remains unclear. Per germline, CDR1 SEHNR and CDR2 FQNEAQ (reference sequence). The CDR3 length is 12 residues. Trimming took 3 bases from V and 7 from J, leaving 9 bases between them. CDR3 in amino acids: CASSFGGRGYTF. CDR3 bases: TGTGCCAGCAGCTTTGGAGGACGTGGCTACACCTTC.

This chain connects TRBV15 to TRBJ2-5; a possible D gene is TRBD1 (5 bases). The germline V and J ends were trimmed by 5 bases and 4 bases, with 11 bases remaining between them. Germline loops: CDR1 LNHNV, CDR2 YYDKDF (reference sequence). The CDR3 is 13 amino acids. CDR3 region: CATSFVRGETQYF. CDR3 in DNA: TGTGCCACCAGCTTCGTAAGGGGAGAGACCCAGTACTTC.

This clonotype was detected only once. The chain employs TRBV7-9 and TRBJ2-3, with a weak D call TRBD2 (6 bases). CDR3 length: 14 residues. Germline V gene sequence: CDR1 SEHNR, CDR2 FQNEAQ (reference sequence). Trimming left V 1 base short and J 4 bases short, with 9 bases between. CDR3 sequence reads: CASSLGGVPDTQYF. CDR3 in DNA: TGTGCCAGCAGCTTAGGCGGGGTCCCAGATACGCAGTATTTT. The entire variable domain, with the rest obtained from reference TRBV7-9 and TRBJ2-3, is as follows: DTGVSQNPRHKITKRGQNVTFRCDPISEHNRLYWYRQTLGQGPEFLTYFQNEAQLEKSRLLSDRFSAERPKGSFSTLEIQRTEQGDSAMYLCASSLGGVPDTQYFGPGTRLTVL.

This clonotype was recorded only once. The rearrangement uses TRBV12-3 or TRBV12-4 and TRBJ2-1; D may match TRBD1 or TRBD2 (5 bases each). The CDR3 runs to 14 residues. V lost 5 bases, J lost 6 bases, and 14 bases lay in between. The DNA for the CDR3 is TGTGCCAGCAGTGAGCTCGGGGCGGGCAATGAGCAGTTCTTC. It encodes CASSELGAGNEQFF.

The rearrangement uses TRBV6-5 and TRBJ1-2; 10 bases are a match to TRBD1. Germline values: CDR1 MNHEY, CDR2 SVGAGI. The length of the CDR3 is 15 residues. Trimming cost V 6 bases and J 4 bases; bases outside gene matches: 8. CDR3 nucleotide sequence: TGTGCCAGCAGCCGAGACAGGGGGCGCGGCTATGGCTACACCTTC. This translates into CASSRDRGRGYGYTF.

The chain recombines TRBV14 with TRBJ2-1; a possible D gene is TRBD2 (7 bases). The CDR3 consists of 19 residues. Germline CDR1 SGHDN, CDR2 FVKESK. V lost 0 bases to trimming and J lost 5 bases, with 23 bases between them. The CDR3 DNA follows: TGTGCCAGCAGCCAAGATGAACTCGTAGGGCGGGGGCTACACAATGAGCAGTTCTTC. This codes for CASSQDELVGRGLHNEQFF.

The V and J genes are TRBV12-5 and TRBJ2-3, with unresolved D. Trimming took off 3 bases at V and 0 bases at J, with 10 bases between the two ends. Looked up from germline, CDR1 is LGHNT and CDR2 is FRNRAP. The CDR3 is 15 amino acids. For the CDR3, the DNA is TGTGCTAGTGGTTTTATGACGGAGAGCACAGATACGCAGTATTTT. Translated: CASGFMTESTDTQYF.

The rearrangement links TRBV15 to TRBJ2-1; 10 nucleotides align to TRBD1. This CDR3 spans 16 amino acids. J gave up 3 bases and V 1 base, and 3 bases lay outside the gene matches. Germline-derived CDR1 and CDR2 are LNHNV and YYDKDF (reference sequence). CDR3 in amino acids: CATSRGGTGVYNEQFF. DNA of the CDR3: TGTGCCACCAGCAGAGGTGGGACAGGGGTCTACAATGAGCAGTTCTTC.

This chain connects TRBV12-3 or TRBV12-4 to TRBJ2-1; TRBD1 might be the D (6 bases). This CDR3 has 13 amino acids. Trimming removed 6 bases from V and 8 bases from J, with 14 bases in between. As DNA, the CDR3 is TGTGCCAGCAGCGGGACAAAAATCGATGAGCAGTTCTTC. It specifies CASSGTKIDEQFF.

The chain employs TRBV12-3 or TRBV12-4 and TRBJ1-5, with D possibly TRBD1 on 6 matching bases. Trimming stripped 3 bases from V and 1 base from J, with 13 bases between. CDR3 size: 16 residues. The CDR3 here is CASSFAGEGSNQPQHF. As DNA, the CDR3 is TGTGCCAGCAGTTTTGCAGGGGAGGGGAGCAATCAGCCCCAGCATTTT.

This chain connects TRBV5-6 to TRBJ2-7; the D gene is possibly TRBD1 (6 bases). The CDR3 is made up of 15 amino acids. Germline loops: CDR1 SGHDT, CDR2 YYEEEE. V shed 0 bases and J shed 0 bases, with 10 bases lying between them. The CDR3 coding sequence is TGTGCCAGCAGCTTGGTGAGGGGGTCCTCCTACGAGCAGTACGTC. It codes for CASSLVRGSSYEQYV.

The V call is TRBV3-1, the J call TRBJ2-3; 8 bases fit TRBD2. Germline V lookup: CDR1 LGHDT, CDR2 YNNKEL (reference sequence). The CDR3 spans 14 residues. V lost 6 bases, J lost 3 bases, and 5 bases stayed unmatched. CDR3 sequence: CASRRGGTTDTQYF. The CDR3 coding sequence is TGTGCCAGCAGGCGCGGGGGGACAACAGATACGCAGTATTTT.

The rearrangement uses TRBV13 and TRBJ1-4, with D unclear. This CDR3 contains 12 residues. V lost 3 bases and J 8 bases, leaving 7 bases between the germline ends. Germline V CDR1 and CDR2: PRHDT, FYEKMQ (reference sequence). The CDR3 is CASSFRWEKLFF. The CDR3 nucleotides read TGTGCCAGCAGCTTCCGTTGGGAAAAACTGTTTTTT.

The chain links TRBV29-1 to TRBJ2-2; no reliable D call. The CDR3 runs to 12 residues. The V end lost 1 base, the J end lost 6 bases, and 6 bases lay between the germline ends. Germline V gene data show CDR1 as SQVTM and CDR2 as ANQGSEA. This CDR3 reads CSVEGWSGELFF. The CDR3 DNA reads TGCAGCGTTGAAGGGTGGTCCGGGGAGCTGTTTTTT.